Following are 32 T cell receptor beta chains from one sample sequenced in a study of identical twins. TCRdb ran MiXCR on the 5' RACE reads and lists one entry per CDR3 protein. The sample consists of 500,000 to 550,000 distinct CDR3 sequences, 20% to 25% of them appearing once. This sample also appeared in a second study, on T cells expressing NK-cell markers.

The sequencing input was CD4+ T cells sorted from blood. Receptors originate from a young woman in good health.

This clonotype has a single count. The chain joins TRBV3-1 to TRBJ2-3; TRBD2 agrees at 8 bases. CDR3 length: 15 residues. Trimming took 8 bases from V and 0 from J; bases not matched to a gene: 7. Germline CDR1 is LGHDT and CDR2 is YNNKEL (reference sequence). The DNA for the CDR3 is TGTGCCAGCGGAAAACTAGCGGCTAGCACAGATACGCAGTATTTT. This gives the protein CASGKLAASTDTQYF.

Many counts were recorded for this clonotype. The gene calls are TRBV20-1 and TRBJ2-1; tentative D call: TRBD2 (6 bases). V was trimmed by 3 bases and J by 0 bases, leaving 12 bases between them. Germline lookup yields CDR1 DFQATT and CDR2 SNEGSKA (reference sequence). The CDR3 is made up of 15 amino acids. CDR3 protein: CSARGGSGSYNEQFF. The DNA of the CDR3 is TGCAGTGCTAGGGGAGGTAGCGGCTCCTACAATGAGCAGTTCTTC.

This clonotype was counted only a few times. The rearrangement joins TRBV5-1 to TRBJ1-6; D unresolved. This CDR3 has 12 residues. Deletions cut 4 bases from V and 9 bases from J, with 8 bases between. In germline, CDR1 is SGHRS, CDR2 YFSETQ. CDR3 sequence (DNA): TGCGCCAGCAGCAAGGACCGTTCACCCCTCCACTTT. This encodes CASSKDRSPLHF.

In its sample, this clonotype was seen many times. The chain is built from TRBV27 and TRBJ1-5; a weak D match, TRBD1 (5 bases). Deletions cut 1 base from V and 4 bases from J, with 8 bases between. This CDR3 is built from 14 residues. Germline V gene sequence: CDR1 MNHEY, CDR2 SMNVEV (reference sequence). The CDR3 coding sequence is TGTGCCAGCAGTTTATTGGGACGGAATCAGCCCCAGCATTTT. It encodes CASSLLGRNQPQHF.

The V gene is TRBV20-1, the J gene TRBJ2-3; 8 positions match TRBD2. The CDR3 consists of 14 residues. V lost 3 bases and J lost 4; bases outside the gene matches: 6. Germline V gene data show CDR1 as DFQATT and CDR2 as SNEGSKA (reference sequence). CDR3 sequence reads: CSASGTSMPDTQYF. In nucleotides, the CDR3 is TGCAGTGCTAGCGGGACTAGTATGCCAGATACGCAGTATTTT.

The chain employs TRBV7-2 and TRBJ2-7; 11 bases are shared with TRBD2. CDR3 length equals 13 residues. Germline V gene lookup returns CDR1 SGHTA and CDR2 FQGNSA. V gave up 7 bases and J gave up 7 bases; unmatched junction bases: 6. DNA for the CDR3: TGTGCCAGCACCGATAGCGGGAGGGGGGAGCAGTACTTC. Translating it yields CASTDSGRGEQYF.

This clonotype occurred a few times. The chain employs TRBV20-1 and TRBJ1-5; TRBD1 agrees at 8 bases. Trimming at V came to 4 bases and at J to 2 bases, leaving 1 base not matched to a gene. The CDR3 contains 13 residues. Germline loops: CDR1 DFQATT, CDR2 SNEGSKA (reference sequence). CDR3 protein: CSATGGGNQPQHF. The CDR3 nucleotides are TGCAGTGCTACAGGGGGCGGCAATCAGCCCCAGCATTTT.

The rearrangement joins TRBV5-1 to TRBJ2-1, with 7 bases lining up with TRBD2. CDR1 SGHRS and CDR2 YFSETQ come from the germline V gene. V was clipped by 4 bases and J by 7 bases; unmatched bases: 5. This CDR3 has 13 amino acids. Here the CDR3 reads CASSLSGDNEQFF. CDR3 nucleotides: TGCGCCAGCAGCCTCAGCGGGGATAATGAGCAGTTCTTC.

This clonotype has at least ten counts. V usage is TRBV6-5 and J usage is TRBJ1-2; D remains unclear. The CDR3 sequence is 17 residues long. Trimming removed 2 bases from V and 8 bases from J, with 24 bases in between. CDR1 is MNHEY and CDR2 is SVGAGI in the germline V gene. CDR3 DNA: TGTGCCAGCAGTTACGTTGGCGCCGGGATGGGTGGTGAGGGCTACACCTTC. As protein: CASSYVGAGMGGEGYTF.

This clonotype was counted at least ten times. The chain couples TRBV3-1 to TRBJ2-1; the match to TRBD2 covers 8 bases. CDR3 length: 15 residues. Germline V lookup: CDR1 LGHDT, CDR2 YNNKEL (reference sequence). Trimming at V came to 4 bases and at J to 7 bases, leaving 9 bases not matched to a gene. CDR3 sequence reads: CASSRQRESWNEQFF. Here the CDR3 DNA reads TGTGCCAGCAGCCGGCAGCGGGAGTCTTGGAATGAGCAGTTCTTC.

This clonotype was seen only a few times. This chain uses TRBV6-5 with TRBJ1-6; TRBD1 is a possible D gene (5 bases). Trimming pared 5 bases from V and 5 bases from J, leaving 16 bases between. The CDR3 runs 16 residues. From germline, CDR1 is MNHEY and CDR2 SVGAGI. Here the CDR3 DNA reads TGTGCCAGCAGTCTCACTCTTAGGGGAAATAATTCACCCCTCCACTTT. It codes for CASSLTLRGNNSPLHF.

This clonotype was seen ten or more times. The chain uses TRBV5-1 and TRBJ1-2; D is unresolved. In germline, CDR1 is SGHRS, CDR2 YFSETQ. V dropped 3 bases and J dropped 9 bases, with 9 bases sitting between them. The CDR3 spans 11 residues. CDR3: CASSSEESYTF. CDR3 DNA sequence: TGCGCCAGCAGCTCAGAAGAAAGCTACACCTTC.

The chain employs TRBV20-1 and TRBJ2-7; D gene unclear. The CDR3 has 10 amino acids. Germline CDR1 reads DFQATT; CDR2 reads SNEGSKA (reference sequence). V was clipped by 6 bases and J by 3 bases, with 6 bases between them. This CDR3 is CSALSYEQYF. The CDR3 region has the DNA TGCAGTGCCCTTAGCTACGAGCAGTACTTC.

This clonotype appeared a few times. This chain links TRBV5-1 with TRBJ2-3, with D maybe TRBD2 (5 bases). V lost 5 bases, J lost 5 bases, and 12 bases lay in between. CDR1 SGHRS and CDR2 YFSETQ come from the germline V gene. The CDR3 is 13 amino acids. The CDR3 protein is CASSAAREDTQYF. CDR3 DNA sequence: TGCGCCAGCAGTGCAGCCCGGGAAGATACGCAGTATTTT.

The J gene is TRBJ1-1, the V gene TRBV7-9; 12 positions match TRBD1. This CDR3 has 17 residues. The junction had 6 bases not matched to a gene; V was cut back by 0 bases and J by 4 bases. CDR1 is SEHNR, CDR2 FQNEAQ, per germline (reference sequence). This chain's CDR3 is CASSLARRGQGATEAFF. CDR3 nucleotide sequence: TGTGCCAGCAGCTTAGCGCGGCGGGGACAGGGGGCCACTGAAGCTTTCTTT.

The rearrangement joins TRBV5-4 to TRBJ2-1; unclear D gene. Trimming took 1 base from V and 5 from J, leaving 7 bases between them. The CDR3 runs 13 residues. From germline, CDR1 is SGHNT and CDR2 YYREEE (reference sequence). CDR3 nucleotides: TGTGCCAGCAGCTTGACACCTCACAATGAGCAGTTCTTC. Protein product: CASSLTPHNEQFF.

This sequence joins TRBV25-1 and TRBJ1-1; possibly TRBD1 for D (5 bases). The V gene's germline CDR1 is MGHDK and CDR2 SYGVNS. The V and J ends lost 4 bases and 0 bases respectively, with 21 bases between them. The CDR3 is 18 amino acids. The CDR3 DNA is TGTGCCAGCAGTGGGGCCCTGTCCCGGGGCCCTATGAACACTGAAGCTTTCTTT. It specifies CASSGALSRGPMNTEAFF.

V usage is TRBV29-1 and J usage is TRBJ2-7; TRBD1 agrees at 8 bases. CDR1 and CDR2 (germline): SQVTM, ANQGSEA. This CDR3 has 11 amino acids. V was pared by 4 bases and J by 5 bases, with 1 base of the junction left unmatched. The CDR3 sequence: CSVGTGHEQYF. The CDR3 coding sequence is TGCAGCGTTGGGACAGGGCACGAGCAGTACTTC.

This chain connects TRBV10-1 to TRBJ2-3; 7 positions agree with TRBD1. V was pared by 11 bases and J by 4 bases, with 12 bases of the junction left unmatched. Germline V lookup: CDR1 WNHNN, CDR2 SYGVQD (reference sequence). The CDR3 is made up of 14 amino acids. CDR3 nucleotides: TGCGCCTCGACGGACACAGGGGATTCAGATACGCAGTATTTT. Amino acid sequence: CASTDTGDSDTQYF.

This clonotype was seen at least ten times. The chain is built from TRBV7-7 and TRBJ2-7; 8 bases map to TRBD1. The CDR3 has 12 amino acids. CDR1 SSHAT and CDR2 FNYEAQ come from the germline V gene (reference sequence). Germline trimming cut 5 bases from V and 10 bases from J; bases unmatched to any gene: 7. CDR3 sequence: CASSPDRAPQYF. Here the CDR3 DNA reads TGTGCCAGCAGCCCGGACAGGGCACCCCAGTACTTC.

This clonotype was seen more than once but under ten times. CDR3 residues: CSVLPRAFSTEAFF. Here the CDR3 DNA reads TGCAGCGTCCTACCCAGGGCGTTTAGCACTGAAGCTTTCTTT. J is TRBJ1-1 and V is TRBV29-1, with a possible D match to TRBD1 (5 bases). Trimming removed 6 bases from V and 4 bases from J, with 18 bases in between. Germline V gene data show CDR1 as SQVTM and CDR2 as ANQGSEA. CDR3 length: 14 residues.

This clonotype showed up just once. J is TRBJ1-4 and V is TRBV11-2; D is unresolved. V was pared by 4 bases and J by 3 bases, with 6 bases between. This CDR3 has 13 residues. In germline, CDR1 is SGHAT, CDR2 FQNNGV. Here the CDR3 reads CASSSYPNEKLFF. The CDR3 DNA reads as TGTGCCAGCAGCTCGTACCCTAATGAAAAACTGTTTTTT. Drawing the rest from reference TRBV11-2 and TRBJ1-4, the complete variable domain is EAGVAQSPRYKIIEKRQSVAFWCNPISGHATLYWYQQILGQGPKLLIQFQNNGVVDDSQLPKDRFSAERLKGVDSTLKIQPAKLEDSAVYLCASSSYPNEKLFFGSGTQLSVL.

This clonotype was found a few times. This sequence joins TRBV4-2 and TRBJ2-1, with a weak D call TRBD2 (5 bases). Trimming shortened V by 0 bases and J by 5 bases, and 14 bases separated the two germline ends. CDR1 and CDR2 from the germline V gene are LGHNA and YNFKEQ. This CDR3 region has 16 residues. The CDR3 protein is CASSQDPGIVHNEQFF. The CDR3 DNA reads TGTGCCAGCAGCCAAGATCCGGGGATAGTCCACAATGAGCAGTTCTTC.

This clonotype was counted only a few times. The rearrangement joins TRBV7-2 to TRBJ2-7; 10 bases are shared with TRBD2. The CDR3 is made up of 15 amino acids. Germline loops: CDR1 SGHTA, CDR2 FQGNSA. V lost 6 bases and J lost 0; bases outside the gene matches: 5. The chain's CDR3 is CASRRLAGASYEQYF. The CDR3 DNA reads as TGTGCCAGCAGGCGTCTAGCGGGAGCCTCCTACGAGCAGTACTTC.

The V gene is TRBV20-1, the J gene TRBJ1-4, with D maybe TRBD1 (5 bases). The length of the CDR3 is 14 residues. Germline values: CDR1 DFQATT, CDR2 SNEGSKA (reference sequence). Trimming removed 6 bases from V and 4 bases from J, with 15 bases in between. CDR3 coding DNA: TGCAGTGCGGGGGGGTCACACAATAATGAAAAACTGTTTTTT. Translated, it gives CSAGGSHNNEKLFF.

This clonotype has a count of ten or more. This sequence joins TRBV10-3 and TRBJ1-1, with D hard to call. Germline CDR1 and CDR2: ENHRY and SYGVKD. This CDR3 comprises 11 residues. V was clipped by 6 bases and J by 8 bases, with 10 bases between them. CDR3 DNA sequence: TGTGCCATCAGGACTAGTACCGAAGCTTTCTTT. Amino acid sequence: CAIRTSTEAFF.

This clonotype was observed a handful of times. This chain uses TRBV12-3 or TRBV12-4 with TRBJ1-1; D unresolved. V lost 1 base, J lost 4 bases, and 7 bases lay in between. The CDR3 has 13 amino acids. Written as DNA, the CDR3 is TGTGCCAGCAGTTTAGAGGAATTCACTGAAGCTTTCTTT. Translation gives CASSLEEFTEAFF.

J is TRBJ2-7 and V is TRBV20-1; the match to TRBD1 covers 7 bases. The CDR3 has 15 residues. J lost 6 bases, V lost 4 bases, and 15 bases had no gene match. Germline CDR1 reads DFQATT; CDR2 reads SNEGSKA (reference sequence). CDR3 in DNA: TGCAGTGCTACGGGACGAGGGGGCCAGGGCGTCGAGCAGTACTTC. The encoded protein is CSATGRGGQGVEQYF.

In its sample, this clonotype was seen a few times. The genes are TRBV6-5 and TRBJ2-3; 11 nucleotides match TRBD2. CDR3 length: 16 residues. The J segment lost 0 bases and the V segment lost 6 bases, leaving 5 bases of the junction unmatched. Looked up from germline, CDR1 is MNHEY and CDR2 is SVGAGI. CDR3 coding DNA: TGTGCCAGCAGGCTGAGGACTAGCGGGAGCACAGATACGCAGTATTTT. As protein: CASRLRTSGSTDTQYF.

CDR3 residues: CASSFLATSGAYEQYF. The CDR3 DNA is TGTGCCAGCAGCTTCCTCGCCACTAGCGGGGCTTACGAGCAGTACTTC. The chain employs TRBV12-3 or TRBV12-4 and TRBJ2-7; 10 nucleotides line up with TRBD2. The CDR3 spans 16 residues. The V and J ends lost 6 bases and 4 bases, in that order; junction bases with no gene match: 12.

In its sample, this clonotype was seen a few times. The CDR3 sequence: CASSVGPTGGETQYF. The DNA of the CDR3 is TGTGCCAGCAGCGTCGGGCCGACAGGTGGCGAGACCCAGTACTTC. This chain uses TRBV9 with TRBJ2-5, with D possibly TRBD1 on 6 matching bases. Deletions cut 2 bases from V and 5 bases from J, with 16 bases between. The CDR3 consists of 15 residues. Germline lookup yields CDR1 SGDLS and CDR2 YYNGEE. The whole variable domain, remainder taken from reference TRBV9 and TRBJ2-5, is DSGVTQTPKHLITATGQRVTLRCSPRSGDLSVYWYQQSLDQGLQFLIQYYNGEERAKGNILERFSAQQFPDLHSELNLSSLELGDSALYFCASSVGPTGGETQYFGPGTRLLVL.

Comments on this clonotype: A read error may produce the germline difference seen at one junction end. The J gene is TRBJ2-5, the V gene TRBV20-1; 10 bases match TRBD2. Germline CDR1 is DFQATT and CDR2 is SNEGSKA (reference sequence). The CDR3 has 14 residues. The CDR3 DNA sequence: TGCAGTTCTAGCGGGAGCCGAACCCAAGAGACCCAGTACTTC. It translates to CSSSGSRTQETQYF.